Following are 21 T cell receptor beta chains from one sample sequenced in a study of cytotoxic CD8 clonotypes in ibrutinib-treated CLL. Assay: immunoSEQ multiplex PCR; the TCRdb copy retains only in-frame clones and omits some. The table has tens of thousands of clones, 90% seen once. Sample: PBMCs, taken after 12 months of ibrutinib treatment. The receptors shown here come from a human donor with chronic lymphocytic leukemia.

V usage is TRBV15 and J usage is TRBJ2-6, with 7 positions matching TRBD2. There are 16 residues in the CDR3. CDR1 is LNHNV and CDR2 is YYDKDF in the germline V gene (reference sequence). V lost 3 bases, J lost 0 bases, and 2 bases stayed unmatched. CDR3 amino acids: CATSRGGSSGANVLTF. Here the CDR3 DNA reads TGTGCCACCAGCAGGGGAGGGTCCTCTGGGGCCAACGTCCTGACTTTC.

The CDR3 DNA reads TGTGCCAGCAGCTCGTCCCAGCGCCCGACGCGGAACACTGAAGCTTTCTTT. Protein: CASSSSQRPTRNTEAFF. The chain employs TRBV28 and TRBJ1-1, with D uncertain. Germline CDR1 is MDHEN and CDR2 is SYDVKM. Trimming removed 6 bases at V and 1 base at J, with 21 bases between. There are 17 residues in the CDR3.

This rearrangement joins TRBV19 to TRBJ2-5; 7 bases fit TRBD1. Germline V gives CDR1 LNHDA, CDR2 SQIVND (reference sequence). The CDR3 spans 14 residues. V dropped 3 bases and J dropped 6; count of bases not matched to a gene: 7. CDR3 bases: TGTGCCAGTAGTATCCGACAGGGACAGAAGACCCAGTACTTC. It specifies CASSIRQGQKTQYF.

As to this clone: Other DNA variants within this sample encode the same CDR3. V gene TRBV28 combines with J gene TRBJ1-4, with a possible D match to TRBD1 (5 bases). This CDR3 has 16 amino acids. Trimming removed 8 bases at V and 5 bases at J, with 21 bases between. Per germline, CDR1 MDHEN and CDR2 SYDVKM. The CDR3 nucleotides read TGTGCCAGCCCGGGGCGGGGTGCGCACCCCAATGAAAAACTGTTTTTT. Translated: CASPGRGAHPNEKLFF.

This chain uses TRBV29-1 with TRBJ2-3, with 10 bases fitting TRBD2. With 1 base clipped from V and 2 bases from J, the junction kept 9 bases outside the gene matches. Germline V CDR1 and CDR2: SQVTM, ANQGSEA. The CDR3 has 17 amino acids. The CDR3 protein is CSVEGGTSEFLTDTQYF. As DNA, the CDR3 is TGCAGCGTTGAAGGCGGGACTAGCGAATTCCTCACAGATACGCAGTATTTT.

This clone was observed a single time. The gene calls are TRBV4-1 and TRBJ2-7, with D perhaps matching TRBD1 (6 bases). Germline lookup yields CDR1 MGHRA and CDR2 YSYEKL. The CDR3 sequence is 14 residues long. Trimming left V 5 bases short and J 3 bases short, with 14 bases between. Written as DNA, the CDR3 is TGCGCCAGCAGCGTCCGGGACACCAGCTACGAGCAGTACTTC. Its protein product is CASSVRDTSYEQYF.

The gene calls are TRBV2 and TRBJ2-4; perhaps TRBD1 as D (6 bases). V shed 7 bases and J shed 5 bases, with 15 bases lying between them. The CDR3 loop spans 14 amino acids. Germline assignment: CDR1 SNHLY and CDR2 FYNNEI. CDR3 in DNA: TGTGCCAGCAAATTGGACAGCGCCCAAAACATTCAGTACTTC. Translating it yields CASKLDSAQNIQYF.

The chain couples TRBV11-3 to TRBJ2-7; a weak D match, TRBD1 (5 bases). The V end was cut by 5 bases, the J end by 3 bases, with 8 bases between. Germline CDR1 SGHNT, CDR2 YENEEA. The CDR3 spans 12 residues. The chain's CDR3 is CASSQGVYEQYF. The CDR3 coding sequence is TGTGCCAGCAGCCAAGGGGTCTACGAGCAGTACTTC.

This chain joins TRBV18 and TRBJ2-7; D gene uncertain. Trimming shortened V by 2 bases and J by 0 bases, and 14 bases separated the two germline ends. Germline CDR1 reads KGHSH; CDR2 reads LQKENI. The CDR3 is 16 amino acids. The CDR3 loop reads CASSPGVPLISYEQYF. The CDR3 region has the DNA TGTGCCAGCTCACCAGGGGTTCCCCTCATCTCCTACGAGCAGTACTTC.

V gene TRBV19 combines with J gene TRBJ1-5; possibly TRBD1 for D (5 bases). Trimming pared 6 bases from V and 6 bases from J, leaving 15 bases between. Per the germline V gene, CDR1 is LNHDA and CDR2 is SQIVND (reference sequence). This CDR3 region has 14 residues. For the CDR3, the DNA is TGTGCCAGTAGCCCCGGCAGGGAAGGTCAGCCCCAGCATTTT. As protein: CASSPGREGQPQHF.

The J gene is TRBJ2-7, the V gene TRBV29-1; 7 nucleotides agree with TRBD1. Per germline, CDR1 SQVTM and CDR2 ANQGSEA. CDR3 length equals 12 residues. Trimming took 7 bases from V and 2 from J; bases not matched to a gene: 5. The CDR3 nucleotides read TGCAGCGCTGCCGGGACAGCCTACGAGCAGTACTTC. This gives the protein CSAAGTAYEQYF.

The chain carries TRBV5-6 and TRBJ1-1; D unclear. The V and J ends lost 2 bases and 3 bases respectively, with 8 bases between them. The CDR3 runs 13 residues. The germline V gene encodes CDR1 SGHDT and CDR2 YYEEEE. Here the CDR3 DNA reads TGTGCCAGCAGCTTATTCGTGGACACTGAAGCTTTCTTT. Translating gives CASSLFVDTEAFF.

This chain joins TRBV7-2 and TRBJ2-7; D remains ambiguous. V lost 2 bases to trimming and J lost 2 bases, with 7 bases between them. This CDR3 is built from 13 residues. Germline assignment: CDR1 SGHTA and CDR2 FQGNSA. Written as DNA, the CDR3 is TGTGCCAGCAGCTTAAAAGGCCCCTACGAGCAGTACTTC. Residues: CASSLKGPYEQYF.

V gene TRBV6-5 combines with J gene TRBJ2-5; D might be TRBD1 (6 bases). The germline V gene has CDR1 MNHEY and CDR2 SVGAGI. Trimming removed 2 bases from V and 5 bases from J, with 15 bases in between. The CDR3 length is 15 residues. The CDR3 coding sequence is TGTGCCAGCAGTTACCGAATAGGGCAGGGGGAGACCCAGTACTTC. It specifies CASSYRIGQGETQYF.

The V call is TRBV29-1, the J call TRBJ1-1; D is ambiguous. This CDR3 is 14 amino acids long. The V and J ends lost 4 bases and 1 base respectively, with 13 bases between them. Germline CDR1 and CDR2: SQVTM and ANQGSEA. The CDR3 region is CSVVLDARNTEAFF. The CDR3 DNA follows: TGCAGCGTTGTGTTGGACGCGAGGAACACTGAAGCTTTCTTT.

The CDR3 DNA reads TGTGCCAGCAGTCGGATGCGAGCCGTCGCTGAAGCTTTCTTT. Residues: CASSRMRAVAEAFF. The rearrangement links TRBV28 to TRBJ1-1; D not certain. Germline values: CDR1 MDHEN, CDR2 SYDVKM. The germline V and J ends were trimmed by 5 bases and 6 bases, with 16 bases remaining between them. The CDR3 consists of 14 residues.

In its sample, this clone is medium-sized. V gene TRBV5-4 combines with J gene TRBJ1-2, with 10 nucleotides matching TRBD1. Per the germline V gene, CDR1 is SGHNT and CDR2 is YYREEE (reference sequence). The CDR3 spans 14 residues. J was trimmed by 6 bases and V by 1 base; bases with no gene match: 3. CDR3 residues: CASSLSGTGDGYTF. The CDR3 DNA follows: TGTGCCAGCAGCTTGTCCGGGACAGGGGATGGCTACACCTTC.

The chain recombines TRBV18 with TRBJ1-6; the D gene is possibly TRBD1 (5 bases). The CDR3 runs 14 residues. The V and J ends lost 2 bases and 7 bases respectively, with 9 bases between them. Germline loops: CDR1 KGHSH, CDR2 LQKENI. CDR3 loop: CASSPDSSNSPLHF. Here the CDR3 DNA reads TGTGCCAGCTCACCAGACAGTTCCAATTCACCCCTCCACTTT.

The chain combines TRBV7-9 with TRBJ1-2, with unresolved D. V was pared by 1 base and J by 3 bases, with 6 bases between. Germline V gene sequence: CDR1 SEHNR, CDR2 FQNEAQ (reference sequence). The CDR3 is 13 amino acids. CDR3 coding DNA: TGTGCCAGCAGCTTAGTTCAGGACTATGGCTACACCTTC. It yields the protein CASSLVQDYGYTF. Looking up the rest from reference TRBV7-9 and TRBJ1-2 gives the full variable domain: DTGVSQNPRHKITKRGQNVTFRCDPISEHNRLYWYRQTLGQGPEFLTYFQNEAQLEKSRLLSDRFSAERPKGSFSTLEIQRTEQGDSAMYLCASSLVQDYGYTFGSGTRLTVV.

The chain is built from TRBV7-3 and TRBJ2-5; 7 bases are shared with TRBD1. This CDR3 is built from 15 residues. The germline CDR1 and CDR2 sequences are SGHTA and FQGTGA. Trimming removed 3 bases from V and 4 bases from J; junction bases left unmatched: 8. CDR3 sequence reads: CASSLARGMGETQYF. Written as DNA, the CDR3 is TGTGCCAGCAGCTTGGCCAGGGGGATGGGAGAGACCCAGTACTTC.

The rearrangement joins TRBV7-2 to TRBJ2-4; 9 bases map to TRBD2. The CDR3 spans 18 residues. V was pared by 5 bases and J by 0 bases, with 11 bases of the junction left unmatched. Germline V lookup: CDR1 SGHTA, CDR2 FQGNSA. DNA for the CDR3: TGTGCCAGCAGCCCTAGCGGGATTGGCGGGATAGCCAAAAACATTCAGTACTTC. It yields the protein CASSPSGIGGIAKNIQYF.